The clone carrying this T cell receptor (beta chain) was picked up many times. Its antigen is not known. The read stops 3 residues short of the end of the CDR3; the missing end is completed from the germline J gene. The length of the CDR3 is 15 residues. Trimming cost V 3 bases and J 5 bases; bases outside gene matches: 7. The source of the sample is a study of T cell clonality in common variable immunodeficiency. Most patients and controls had Caucasian heritage. Clones were sequenced by immunoSEQ multiplex PCR, and TCRdb holds only the in-frame ones, with some missing. The sample counts approximately 60,000 clones, none seen once; the ten largest own around 0.8%. Overall study findings and caveats: Repertoire-complication correlations in CVID were limited by patient heterogeneity. Fewer TCRbeta clones were shared among CVID subjects than controls.

The TCR originated in a person between 18 and 69 years old in good health. The source material was peripheral blood mononuclear cells. The rearrangement links TRBV12-3 or TRBV12-4 to TRBJ2-5; 9 nucleotides align to TRBD2. The CDR3 sequence is CASSFASGVVETQYF. CDR3 DNA, as far as it was read: TGTGCCAGCAGTTTTGCTAGCGGGGTTGTCGAGACC.